This T cell receptor beta chain was recorded in a study of T-cell reconstitution after alpha-beta-depleted transplantation in children (dated by TCRdb to about 2016). In terms of the full investigation: The study quantitatively tracked T-cell immune reconstitution after TCRalphabeta/CD19-depleted allogeneic hematopoietic cell transplantation in children using TCR repertoire profiling. Study-level results and caveats: Apparently early alphabetaT-cell count recovery about two months after transplant reportedly relied on only several hundred rapidly expanded clones derived from non-depleted graft cells. In some patients, high TCRbeta diversity at day 60 was attributed to recipient T cells and intrathymic progenitors that had survived conditioning. Over the following months the frequencies of hyperexpanded clones went down, and after one year T-cell counts and TCRbeta diversity were mostly credited to newly produced T cells.

In its sample, this clonotype was seen a few times. Its recognized antigen is unknown. No clone much larger than this one lies a single base away; base qualities are absent. Per the publication, the treatment or condition label means: allogeneic hematopoietic cell transplantation with graft depleted of TCRalphabeta T cells and CD19 B cells. The children who served as transplant recipients had been given grafts of TCRalphabeta/CD19-depleted allogeneic hematopoietic cells. At the junction V is shortened by 6 bases and J by 2 bases; bases outside the gene matches: 8. Reading the germline V gene (reference sequence) gives CDR1 MNHEY and CDR2 SMNVEV. The CDR3 runs 15 amino acids, cysteine and phenylalanine included. This entry keeps only the CDR3 DNA: 45 bases, framed from base 1. Library prep was done by PCR. Sequencing was carried out with an Illumina HiSeq 2500. TCR libraries were prepared with molecular barcoding, using unique molecular identifiers to normalize TCRbeta repertoire quantification. TCRdb handled the public reads itself, with Q25 trimming in fastp and clone calling in MiXCR, and kept productive beta chains. Every entry covers one CDR3 protein and lists the most common genes and DNA from its rows. The sample table contains about 510,000 distinct CDR3 sequences; only one count was recorded for 9.5% to 12% of them. Of the sample, approximately 15% falls within the top ten clones.

This sequence originates from a female patient between 2 and 10 years old who had a stem cell transplant for aplastic anemia, so the T cells may come from the graft donor. The sequences come from PBMCs, mostly from graft donor cells, collected 180 days after TCRalphabeta/CD19-depleted stem cell transplant. The rearrangement combines TRBV27 with TRBJ2-5, with 8 bases in between that match TRBD1. The encoded CDR3 is CASRTGTGQQETQYF. The DNA reads TGTGCCAGCAGGACCGGGACAGGACAACAAGAGACCCAGTACTTC.